These 25 T cell receptor beta chains came from one sample sequenced in a study of T cell responses to AZD1222 COVID-19 vaccine. Repertoires were generated with immunoSEQ multiplex PCR, while TCRdb's copy carries only in-frame clones and drops some. This sample has around 110,000 clones, with 80% to 95% found just once. The input for sequencing was peripheral blood, taken 28 days after the second AZD1222 dose. The origin of the receptors is an adult who received the AZD1222 COVID-19 vaccine.

V usage is TRBV6-2 or TRBV6-3 and J usage is TRBJ2-5, with 9 nucleotides matching TRBD2. The trim removed 5 bases at V and 2 bases at J, leaving 15 bases unmatched. CDR1 MNHEY and CDR2 SVGEGT come from the germline V gene. This CDR3 has 18 amino acids. The CDR3: CASSPGEISGSLQETQYF. CDR3 DNA sequence: TGTGCCAGCAGTCCCGGGGAGATTAGCGGGAGCCTGCAAGAGACCCAGTACTTC.

CDR3 loop: CASSYVSQGTEAFF. The CDR3 DNA sequence: TGTGCCAGCAGTTATGTTTCGCAAGGCACTGAAGCTTTCTTT. V gene TRBV6-2 or TRBV6-3 combines with J gene TRBJ1-1; D is ambiguous. The V and J ends lost 3 bases and 4 bases respectively, with 12 bases between them. The CDR3 is 14 residues long. Looked up from germline, CDR1 is MNHEY and CDR2 is SVGEGT.

This clone came up once. The chain couples TRBV11-2 to TRBJ1-1; unclear D gene. Germline values: CDR1 SGHAT, CDR2 FQNNGV. Deletions cut 3 bases from V and 1 base from J, with 9 bases between. The CDR3 totals 14 residues. The CDR3 region is CASSFESGNTEAFF. Here the CDR3 DNA reads TGTGCCAGCAGCTTTGAGTCCGGGAACACTGAAGCTTTCTTT.

The CDR3, as DNA: TGTGCCAGTTCAGGGGAAAAACTGTTTTTT. As protein: CASSGEKLFF. The chain joins TRBV12-3 or TRBV12-4 to TRBJ1-4; D might be TRBD1 (5 bases). This CDR3 contains 10 residues. Trimming cost V 9 bases and J 8 bases, with 7 bases left between them.

V gene TRBV11-3 combines with J gene TRBJ2-1; D gene uncertain. Trimming shortened V by 5 bases and J by 7 bases, and 18 bases separated the two germline ends. Germline assignment: CDR1 SGHNT and CDR2 YENEEA. This CDR3 region has 15 residues. CDR3 protein: CASSPLLSGPNEQFF. The CDR3 DNA follows: TGTGCCAGCAGCCCACTTCTCTCCGGTCCAAATGAGCAGTTCTTC. The full variable domain, in which reference TRBV11-3 and TRBJ2-1 provide the parts outside the CDR3, is EAGVVQSPRYKIIEKKQPVAFWCNPISGHNTLYWYLQNLGQGPELLIRYENEEAVDDSQLPKDRFSAERLKGVDSTLKIQPAELGDSAVYLCASSPLLSGPNEQFFGPGTRLTVL.

The CDR3 is CAIGLAGPSYEQYF. CDR3 DNA: TGTGCCATAGGACTAGCGGGACCCTCCTACGAGCAGTACTTC. V and J are TRBV10-3 and TRBJ2-7, with 12 bases aligning to TRBD2. After removal of 9 bases from V and 0 bases from J, the junction contained 3 bases not matched to a gene. CDR1 is ENHRY, CDR2 SYGVKD, per germline. This CDR3 region has 14 residues.

The chain links TRBV3-1 (or the pseudogene TRBV3-2) to TRBJ2-7; TRBD1 might be the D (7 bases). Germline V gene lookup returns CDR1 LGHDT and CDR2 YNNKEL (reference sequence). The CDR3 has 14 residues. Trimming cost V 3 bases and J 6 bases, with 15 bases left between them. For the CDR3, the DNA is TGTGCCAGCAGCCATTCGGAGGGACAGTCCGAGCAGTACTTC. This sequence encodes CASSHSEGQSEQYF.

This chain links TRBV6-1 with TRBJ1-2; 10 bases are a match to TRBD1. CDR1 and CDR2 from the germline V gene are MNHNS and SASEGT. The CDR3 has 14 amino acids. Losses at the gene ends were 7 bases for V and 6 bases for J; bases not matched to a gene: 8. The CDR3 reads CASTHGGTGDGYTF. CDR3 nucleotide sequence: TGTGCCAGCACCCACGGAGGGACAGGGGATGGCTACACCTTC.

The J gene is TRBJ2-4, the V gene TRBV10-3, with D possibly TRBD2 on 6 matching bases. Germline V gives CDR1 ENHRY, CDR2 SYGVKD. V lost 8 bases and J lost 4, with 18 bases in between. This CDR3 contains 15 residues. DNA of the CDR3: TGTGCCATCGGGGGGTCGGTAGCGGAAAAAAACATTCAGTACTTC. This sequence encodes CAIGGSVAEKNIQYF.

This CDR3 is CASSYGIPWNEQFF. CDR3 coding DNA: TGTGCCAGCAGTTACGGGATCCCCTGGAATGAGCAGTTCTTC. The gene calls are TRBV6-6 and TRBJ2-1; D is undetermined. The V end lost 2 bases, the J end lost 7 bases, and 12 bases lay between the germline ends. This CDR3 is 14 amino acids long. From germline, CDR1 is MNHNY and CDR2 SVGAGI (reference sequence).

CDR3 sequence reads: CASRSGGREQYF. As DNA, the CDR3 is TGTGCCAGCAGGAGTGGGGGAAGGGAGCAGTACTTC. The V and J genes are TRBV6-5 and TRBJ2-7, with D perhaps being TRBD1 or TRBD2 (5 bases each). This CDR3 contains 12 residues. Trimming pared 6 bases from V and 7 bases from J, leaving 13 bases between. CDR1 is MNHEY, CDR2 SVGAGI, per germline.

The chain uses TRBV4-1 and TRBJ2-7, with a possible D match to TRBD2 (6 bases). V was cut by 3 bases and J by 5 bases, with 20 bases left in between. The germline V gene has CDR1 MGHRA and CDR2 YSYEKL. The CDR3 is 16 residues long. CDR3 loop: CASSQVSRGPGDEQYF. The CDR3 bases are TGCGCCAGCAGCCAGGTTTCTAGAGGCCCGGGAGACGAGCAGTACTTC.

The table lists this clone with a few counts. The V call is TRBV27, the J call TRBJ2-7; maybe TRBD2 (6 bases). Germline values: CDR1 MNHEY, CDR2 SMNVEV (reference sequence). Trimming took 0 bases from V and 5 from J, leaving 11 bases between them. The CDR3 totals 14 residues. The CDR3 sequence: CASSLSTSSHEQYF. CDR3 bases: TGTGCCAGCAGTTTATCGACTAGTTCCCACGAGCAGTACTTC.

V usage is TRBV15 and J usage is TRBJ1-4, with 8 bases that match TRBD1. Germline V gene data show CDR1 as LNHNV and CDR2 as YYDKDF (reference sequence). The length of the CDR3 is 16 residues. Trimming at V came to 0 bases and at J to 4 bases, leaving 4 bases not matched to a gene. Here the CDR3 reads CATSREGQADNEKLFF. CDR3 nucleotide sequence: TGTGCCACCAGCAGAGAGGGACAGGCAGATAATGAAAAACTGTTTTTT.

The V and J genes are TRBV9 and TRBJ1-1; 8 nucleotides match TRBD1. The CDR3 covers 15 residues. V shed 2 bases, J shed 8 bases, and the junction held 11 bases outside the gene matches. Germline values: CDR1 SGDLS, CDR2 YYNGEE. The CDR3 region is CASSVLGQGSTEAFF. The CDR3 DNA reads TGTGCCAGCAGCGTCCTCGGACAGGGCTCTACAGAAGCTTTCTTT.

This clone has just one count. The V gene is TRBV10-2, the J gene TRBJ2-2; D is possibly TRBD2 (6 bases). Germline V gives CDR1 WSHSY, CDR2 SAAADI. The CDR3 totals 15 residues. Trimming left V 2 bases short and J 4 bases short, with 11 bases between. The CDR3 here is CASSEGRKGTGELFF. The CDR3 nucleotides read TGCGCCAGCAGTGAGGGGAGGAAGGGCACCGGGGAGCTGTTTTTT.

The V and J genes are TRBV7-9 and TRBJ1-6; possibly TRBD1 for D (6 bases). Germline V gene sequence: CDR1 SEHNR, CDR2 FQNEAQ (reference sequence). Trimming removed 5 bases from V and 8 bases from J, with 13 bases in between. The CDR3 loop spans 14 amino acids. In nucleotides, the CDR3 is TGTGCCAGCAGCCTCACAGGGAGAGATTCACCCCTCCACTTT. Translating gives CASSLTGRDSPLHF.

V usage is TRBV6-2 or TRBV6-3 and J usage is TRBJ1-5; 7 bases are shared with TRBD1. The CDR3 contains 15 residues. V lost 6 bases and J lost 0; bases outside the gene matches: 5. Per the germline V gene, CDR1 is MNHEY and CDR2 is SVGEGT. DNA for the CDR3: TGTGCCAGCAGCTTCGGACAGGTTAGCAATCAGCCCCAGCATTTT. As protein: CASSFGQVSNQPQHF.

The rearrangement uses TRBV19 and TRBJ2-2; tentative D call: TRBD2 (7 bases). The germline CDR1 and CDR2 sequences are LNHDA and SQIVND (reference sequence). The V end lost 7 bases, the J end lost 2 bases, and 11 bases lay between the germline ends. The CDR3 runs 14 residues. The CDR3 DNA sequence: TGTGCCAGTAAGGGAGGGGGAAACACCGGGGAGCTGTTTTTT. This gives the protein CASKGGGNTGELFF.

The CDR3, as DNA: TGTGCCAGCAGCTTAGCCCAAGCGGGGGCCCAAGAGACCCAGTACTTC. It yields the protein CASSLAQAGAQETQYF. This rearrangement joins TRBV7-2 to TRBJ2-5; TRBD2 agrees at 8 bases. Per germline, CDR1 SGHTA and CDR2 FQGNSA. The V segment lost 0 bases and the J segment 1 base; nucleotides outside the gene matches: 4. There are 16 residues in the CDR3.

The rearrangement uses TRBV11-2 and TRBJ2-2; the D is unclear. The V gene lost 4 bases and the J gene lost 5 bases, with 8 bases spanning the gap. This CDR3 contains 13 residues. Germline lookup yields CDR1 SGHAT and CDR2 FQNNGV. CDR3: CASSYRETGELFF. The CDR3 bases are TGTGCCAGCAGCTATAGGGAAACCGGGGAGCTGTTTTTT.

This sequence joins TRBV7-9 and TRBJ2-3, with a tentative D call TRBD2 (6 bases). The ends were cut back, 10 bases at V and 6 bases at J, with 14 bases in the middle. CDR3 length: 12 residues. Per germline, CDR1 SEHNR and CDR2 FQNEAQ (reference sequence). As DNA, the CDR3 is TGTGCCACCTGGGTTGCGGGGGATACGCAGTATTTT. Residues: CATWVAGDTQYF.

This rearrangement joins TRBV19 to TRBJ1-2, with TRBD1 matching over 7 bases. CDR1 and CDR2 (germline): LNHDA, SQIVND (reference sequence). With V trimmed by 5 bases and J by 6 bases, 6 bases remained unmatched. The CDR3 is made up of 13 amino acids. The chain's CDR3 is CASSPDRWHGYTF. The CDR3 DNA reads TGTGCCAGTAGTCCGGACAGGTGGCATGGCTACACCTTC. The entire variable domain, with the rest obtained from reference TRBV19 and TRBJ1-2, is as follows: DGGITQSPKYLFRKEGQNVTLSCEQNLNHDAMYWYRQDPGQGLRLIYYSQIVNDFQKGDIAEGYSVSREKKESFPLTVTSAQKNPTAFYLCASSPDRWHGYTFGSGTRLTVV.

V is TRBV19 and J is TRBJ2-7; D is uncertain. The CDR3 loop spans 15 amino acids. V was clipped by 3 bases and J by 3 bases, with 15 bases between them. Germline V gives CDR1 LNHDA, CDR2 SQIVND (reference sequence). CDR3 in DNA: TGTGCCAGTAGTATCAGATTTCAAGGGTTCTACGAGCAGTACTTC. Amino acid sequence: CASSIRFQGFYEQYF.

The chain couples TRBV7-9 to TRBJ1-5, with D possibly matching TRBD1 (5 bases). Trimming took off 8 bases at V and 4 bases at J, with 9 bases between the two ends. The CDR3 has 12 residues. Germline V gives CDR1 SEHNR, CDR2 FQNEAQ (reference sequence). As DNA, the CDR3 is TGTGCCAGCTCGGGGCTGAATCAGCCCCAGCATTTT. Protein: CASSGLNQPQHF.